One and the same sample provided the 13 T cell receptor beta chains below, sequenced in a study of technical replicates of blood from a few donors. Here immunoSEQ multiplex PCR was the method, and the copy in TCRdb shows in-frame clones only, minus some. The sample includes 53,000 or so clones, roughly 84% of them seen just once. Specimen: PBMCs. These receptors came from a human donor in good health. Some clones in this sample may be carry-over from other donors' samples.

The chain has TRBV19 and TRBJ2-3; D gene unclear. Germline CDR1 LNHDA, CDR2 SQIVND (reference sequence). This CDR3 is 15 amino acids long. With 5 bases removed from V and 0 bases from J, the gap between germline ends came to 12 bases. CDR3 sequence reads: CASSPTLTSTDTQYF. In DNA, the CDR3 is TGTGCCAGTAGTCCAACACTGACTAGCACAGATACGCAGTATTTT.

The DNA for the CDR3 is TGTGCCAGCAGCTTGGCCGGACTAGCGGGAGTTGACGAGCAGTACTTC. This gives the protein CASSLAGLAGVDEQYF. This sequence joins TRBV5-4 and TRBJ2-7; TRBD2 agrees at 13 bases. This CDR3 spans 16 amino acids. Germline V lookup: CDR1 SGHNT, CDR2 YYREEE (reference sequence). V gave up 0 bases and J gave up 5 bases; unmatched junction bases: 5.

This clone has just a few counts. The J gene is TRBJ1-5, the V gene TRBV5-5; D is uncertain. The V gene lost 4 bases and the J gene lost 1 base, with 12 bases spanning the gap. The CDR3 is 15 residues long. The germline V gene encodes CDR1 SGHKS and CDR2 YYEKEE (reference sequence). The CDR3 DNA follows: TGTGCCAGCAGCCCGGGATTTTCGAGCAATCAGCCCCAGCATTTT. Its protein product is CASSPGFSSNQPQHF.

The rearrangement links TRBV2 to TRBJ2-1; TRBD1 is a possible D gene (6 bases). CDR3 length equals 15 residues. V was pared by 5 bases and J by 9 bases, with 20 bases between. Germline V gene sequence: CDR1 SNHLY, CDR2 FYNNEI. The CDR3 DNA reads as TGTGCCAGCAGTCCCACTGGGGCCCAAGGGGGTGAGCAGTTCTTC. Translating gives CASSPTGAQGGEQFF. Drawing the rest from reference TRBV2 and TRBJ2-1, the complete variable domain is EPEVTQTPSHQVTQMGQEVILRCVPISNHLYFYWYRQILGQKVEFLVSFYNNEISEKSEIFDDQFSVERPDGSNFTLKIRSTKLEDSAMYFCASSPTGAQGGEQFFGPGTRLTVL.

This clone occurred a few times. CDR3 DNA sequence: TGCAGCGTTGAAGAGACCGGGACTAGCGGGGGTAGGTCGGCCTACAATGAGCAGTTCTTC. This sequence encodes CSVEETGTSGGRSAYNEQFF. V gene TRBV29-1 combines with J gene TRBJ2-1; 14 nucleotides match TRBD2. Per the germline V gene, CDR1 is SQVTM and CDR2 is ANQGSEA. The CDR3 is 20 residues long. With V trimmed by 0 bases and J by 2 bases, 12 bases remained unmatched.

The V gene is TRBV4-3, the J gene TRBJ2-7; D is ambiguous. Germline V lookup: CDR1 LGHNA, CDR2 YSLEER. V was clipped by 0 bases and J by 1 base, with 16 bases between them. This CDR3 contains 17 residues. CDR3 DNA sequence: TGCGCCAGCAGCCAAGAGATTCTATCGAGCGCTTCCTACGAGCAGTACTTC. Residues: CASSQEILSSASYEQYF.

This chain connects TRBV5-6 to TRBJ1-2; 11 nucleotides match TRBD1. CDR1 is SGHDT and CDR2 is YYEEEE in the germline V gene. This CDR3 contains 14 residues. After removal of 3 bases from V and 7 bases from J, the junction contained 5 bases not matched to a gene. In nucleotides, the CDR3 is TGTGCCAGCAGCTATGGGACAGGGGGATCTGGCTACACCTTC. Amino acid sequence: CASSYGTGGSGYTF. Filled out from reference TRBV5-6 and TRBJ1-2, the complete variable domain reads DAGVTQSPTHLIKTRGQQVTLRCSPKSGHDTVSWYQQALGQGPQFIFQYYEEEERQRGNFPDRFSGHQFPNYSSELNVNALLLGDSALYLCASSYGTGGSGYTFGSGTRLTVV.

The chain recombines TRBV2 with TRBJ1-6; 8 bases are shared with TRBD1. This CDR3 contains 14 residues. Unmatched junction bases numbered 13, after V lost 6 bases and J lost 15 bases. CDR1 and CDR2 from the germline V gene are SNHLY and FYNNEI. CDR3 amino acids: CASSPGTGRSLLHF. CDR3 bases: TGTGCCAGCAGCCCCGGGACAGGCCGTAGTCTCCTCCACTTT. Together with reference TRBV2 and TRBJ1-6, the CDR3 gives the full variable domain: EPEVTQTPSHQVTQMGQEVILRCVPISNHLYFYWYRQILGQKVEFLVSFYNNEISEKSEIFDDQFSVERPDGSNFTLKIRSTKLEDSAMYFCASSPGTGRSLLHFGNGTRLTVT.

The CDR3 region has the DNA TGCGCCAGCAGCCTGACTAGCGGGGAAAACAATGAGCAGTTCTTC. Translation: CASSLTSGENNEQFF. This chain joins TRBV5-1 and TRBJ2-1, with 11 bases lining up with TRBD2. Looked up from germline, CDR1 is SGHRS and CDR2 is YFSETQ. This CDR3 is 15 amino acids long. V trimming: 4 bases; J trimming: 5 bases; junction bases outside the gene matches: 5.

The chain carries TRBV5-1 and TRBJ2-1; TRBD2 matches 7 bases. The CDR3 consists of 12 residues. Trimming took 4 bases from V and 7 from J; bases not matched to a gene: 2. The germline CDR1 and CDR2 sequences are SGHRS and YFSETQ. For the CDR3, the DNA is TGCGCCAGCAGCCGGCGGGGGAATGAGCAGTTCTTC. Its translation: CASSRRGNEQFF.

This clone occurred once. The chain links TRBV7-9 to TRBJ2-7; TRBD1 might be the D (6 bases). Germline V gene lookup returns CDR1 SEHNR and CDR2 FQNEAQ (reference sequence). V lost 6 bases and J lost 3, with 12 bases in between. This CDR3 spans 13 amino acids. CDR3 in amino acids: CASSNRDNYEQYF. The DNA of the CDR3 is TGTGCCAGCAGTAACAGGGACAACTACGAGCAGTACTTC.

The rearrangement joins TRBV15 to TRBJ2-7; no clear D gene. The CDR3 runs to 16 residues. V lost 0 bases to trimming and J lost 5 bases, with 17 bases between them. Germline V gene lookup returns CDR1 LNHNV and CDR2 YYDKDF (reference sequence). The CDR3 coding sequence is TGTGCCACCAGCAGAGATCGGCCGGGTATGTTCAACGAGCAGTACTTC. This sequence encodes CATSRDRPGMFNEQYF.

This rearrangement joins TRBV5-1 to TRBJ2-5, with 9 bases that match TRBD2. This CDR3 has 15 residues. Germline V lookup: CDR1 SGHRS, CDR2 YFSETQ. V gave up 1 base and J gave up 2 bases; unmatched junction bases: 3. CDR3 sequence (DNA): TGCGCCAGCAGCTTGTCAGCGGGGGGACAAGAGACCCAGTACTTC. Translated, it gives CASSLSAGGQETQYF.